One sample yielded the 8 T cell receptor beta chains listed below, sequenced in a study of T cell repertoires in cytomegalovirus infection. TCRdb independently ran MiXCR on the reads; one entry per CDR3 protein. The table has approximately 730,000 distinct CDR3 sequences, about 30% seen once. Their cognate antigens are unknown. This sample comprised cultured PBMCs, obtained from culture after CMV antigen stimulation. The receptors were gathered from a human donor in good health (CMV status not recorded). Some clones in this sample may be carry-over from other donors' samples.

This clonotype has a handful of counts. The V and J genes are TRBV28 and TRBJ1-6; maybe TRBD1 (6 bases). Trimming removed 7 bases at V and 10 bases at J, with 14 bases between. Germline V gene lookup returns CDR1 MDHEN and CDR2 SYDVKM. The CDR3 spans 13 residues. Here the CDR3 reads CASTLQGRSPLHF. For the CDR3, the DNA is TGTGCCAGCACCCTACAGGGCCGGTCACCCCTCCACTTT. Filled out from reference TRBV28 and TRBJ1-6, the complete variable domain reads DVKVTQSSRYLVKRTGEKVFLECVQDMDHENMFWYRQDPGLGLRLIYFSYDVKMKEKGDIPEGYSVSREKKERFSLILESASTNQTSMYLCASTLQGRSPLHFGNGTRLTVT.

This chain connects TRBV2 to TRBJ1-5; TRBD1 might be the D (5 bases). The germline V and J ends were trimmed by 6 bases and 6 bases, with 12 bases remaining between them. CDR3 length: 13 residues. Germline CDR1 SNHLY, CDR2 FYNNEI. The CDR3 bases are TGTGCCAGCAGGGGGACCGGGGCTCAGCCCCAGCATTTT. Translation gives CASRGTGAQPQHF.

CDR3 sequence: CASSFRRSAQGAEAFF. Written as DNA, the CDR3 is TGTGCCAGCAGTTTCCGGCGCTCCGCTCAGGGGGCTGAAGCTTTCTTT. The chain uses TRBV12-3 or TRBV12-4 and TRBJ1-1, with 7 bases aligning to TRBD1. V shed 3 bases and J 6 bases; nucleotides not matched to a gene: 13. The CDR3 length is 16 residues.

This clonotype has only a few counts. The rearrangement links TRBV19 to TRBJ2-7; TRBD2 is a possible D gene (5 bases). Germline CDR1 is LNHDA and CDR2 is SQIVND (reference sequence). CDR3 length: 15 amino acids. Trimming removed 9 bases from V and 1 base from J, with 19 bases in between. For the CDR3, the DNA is TGTGCCAGCAGGATGGGCTGGGGAGATTCCTACGAGCAGTACTTC. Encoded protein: CASRMGWGDSYEQYF.

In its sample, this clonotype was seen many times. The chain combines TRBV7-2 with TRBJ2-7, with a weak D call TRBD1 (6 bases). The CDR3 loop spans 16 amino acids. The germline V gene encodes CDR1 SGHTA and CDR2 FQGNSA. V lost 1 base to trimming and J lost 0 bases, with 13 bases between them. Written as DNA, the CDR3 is TGTGCCAGCAGCTTAGAGGACAGTCACTCCTCCTACGAGCAGTACTTC. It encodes CASSLEDSHSSYEQYF. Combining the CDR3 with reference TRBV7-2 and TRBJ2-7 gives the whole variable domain GAGVSQSPSNKVTEKGKDVELRCDPISGHTALYWYRQSLGQGLEFLIYFQGNSAPDKSGLPSDRFSAERTGGSVSTLTIQRTQQEDSAVYLCASSLEDSHSSYEQYFGPGTRLTVT.

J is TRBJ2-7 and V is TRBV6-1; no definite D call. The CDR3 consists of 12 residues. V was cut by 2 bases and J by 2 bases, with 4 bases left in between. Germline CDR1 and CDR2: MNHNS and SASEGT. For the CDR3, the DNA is TGTGCCAGCAGTGAACTCACCTACGAGCAGTACTTC. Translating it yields CASSELTYEQYF.

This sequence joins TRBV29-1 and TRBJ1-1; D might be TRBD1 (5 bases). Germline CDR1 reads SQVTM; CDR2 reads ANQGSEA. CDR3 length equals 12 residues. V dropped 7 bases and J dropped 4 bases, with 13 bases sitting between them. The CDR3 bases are TGCAGCGCTAGCAGGGAGCGCACTGAAGCTTTCTTT. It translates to CSASRERTEAFF.

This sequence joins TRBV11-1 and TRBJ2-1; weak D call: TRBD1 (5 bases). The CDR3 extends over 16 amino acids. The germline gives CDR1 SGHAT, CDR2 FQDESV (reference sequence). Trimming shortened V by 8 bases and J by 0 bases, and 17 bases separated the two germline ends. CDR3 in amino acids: CASSPSRQSSYNEQFF. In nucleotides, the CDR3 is TGTGCCAGCTCCCCATCCCGACAGAGCTCCTACAATGAGCAGTTCTTC.